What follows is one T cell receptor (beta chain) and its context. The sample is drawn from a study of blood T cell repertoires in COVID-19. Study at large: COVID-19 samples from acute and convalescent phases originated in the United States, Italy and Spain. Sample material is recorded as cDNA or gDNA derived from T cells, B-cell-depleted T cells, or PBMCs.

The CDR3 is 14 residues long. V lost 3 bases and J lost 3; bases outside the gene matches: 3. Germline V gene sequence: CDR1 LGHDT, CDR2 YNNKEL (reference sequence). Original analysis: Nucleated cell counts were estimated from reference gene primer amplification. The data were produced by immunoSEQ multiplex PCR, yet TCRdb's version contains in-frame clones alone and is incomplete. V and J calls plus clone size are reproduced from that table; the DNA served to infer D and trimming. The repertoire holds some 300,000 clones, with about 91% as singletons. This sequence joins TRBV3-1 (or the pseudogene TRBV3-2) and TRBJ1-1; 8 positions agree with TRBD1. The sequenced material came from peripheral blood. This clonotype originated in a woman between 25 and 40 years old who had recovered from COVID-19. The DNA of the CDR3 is TGTGCCAGCAGCCAGACAGGGGCGGACACTGAAGCTTTCTTT. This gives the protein CASSQTGADTEAFF.